This note documents a single T cell receptor (beta chain) sequence. TCRdb's copy holds only in-frame clones and misses some; the assay was immunoSEQ multiplex PCR. The sample has roughly 76,000 clones; approximately 88% are singletons. The data stem from a study of blood T cell repertoires in COVID-19. Study context: Specimens from acute and convalescent COVID-19 originated in the United States, Italy and Spain.

The V segment lost 1 base and the J segment 2 bases; nucleotides outside the gene matches: 7. Germline CDR1 reads LGHNA; CDR2 reads YSLEER. This CDR3 spans 17 amino acids. Sequencing was carried out using peripheral blood. V is TRBV4-3 and J is TRBJ2-7; TRBD2 matches at 11 bases. This clonotype was obtained from a young man with acute or convalescent COVID-19. CDR3 in DNA: TGCGCCAGCAGCCAAGTAGTAGCGGGAGGGACTCCCTACGAGCAGTACTTC. It is translated as CASSQVVAGGTPYEQYF.